The 11 T cell receptor beta chains listed next were all sequenced from one sample in a study of blood T cell repertoires in COVID-19. The data were produced by immunoSEQ multiplex PCR, yet TCRdb's version contains in-frame clones alone and is incomplete. This table has around 120,000 clones, 65% to 75% appearing once. Sequencing was carried out using peripheral blood. The receptors derive from an elderly man with acute or convalescent COVID-19.

This clone was recorded many times. J is TRBJ1-5 and V is TRBV29-1; 8 nucleotides match TRBD1. This CDR3 has 13 amino acids. Germline lookup yields CDR1 SQVTM and CDR2 ANQGSEA. DNA for the CDR3: TGCAGTGTCTTAGGACAGGGTGATCAGCCCCAGCATTTT. Translation: CSVLGQGDQPQHF.

This clone was detected only a few times. The CDR3 loop reads CAISESRGYTF. CDR3 sequence (DNA): TGTGCCATCAGTGAGTCCCGTGGCTACACCTTC. This chain connects TRBV10-3 to TRBJ1-2, with unresolved D. The CDR3 contains 11 residues. The germline CDR1 and CDR2 sequences are ENHRY and SYGVKD. With 0 bases removed from V and 7 bases from J, the gap between germline ends came to 3 bases.

This chain joins TRBV28 and TRBJ2-7; D possibly corresponds to TRBD2 (7 bases). V lost 5 bases and J lost 3, with 14 bases in between. The CDR3 totals 14 residues. CDR1 and CDR2 (germline): MDHEN, SYDVKM. The CDR3 reads CASSRGGEGYEQYF. In DNA form, the CDR3 reads TGTGCCAGCAGTAGGGGGGGTGAGGGCTACGAGCAGTACTTC.

In this sample, this clone turned up a few times. This rearrangement joins TRBV29-1 to TRBJ2-1; 13 positions match TRBD2. The CDR3 contains 13 residues. The V gene end was trimmed by 7 bases and the J gene end by 6 bases; junction bases not matched to a gene: 3. Germline CDR1 is SQVTM and CDR2 is ANQGSEA. The CDR3 loop reads CSAGTSGVNEQFF. Written as DNA, the CDR3 is TGCAGCGCCGGGACTAGCGGGGTCAATGAGCAGTTCTTC.

V gene TRBV5-6 combines with J gene TRBJ1-5; 7 nucleotides match TRBD1. With V trimmed by 4 bases and J by 3 bases, 4 bases remained unmatched. The CDR3 spans 14 residues. CDR1 SGHDT and CDR2 YYEEEE come from the germline V gene. The CDR3 DNA reads as TGTGCCAGCAGCAAGGGACAGATCAATCAGCCCCAGCATTTT. This sequence encodes CASSKGQINQPQHF.

The table lists this clone with a count of one. This chain joins TRBV7-2 and TRBJ2-3; D not resolved. Germline-derived CDR1 and CDR2 are SGHTA and FQGNSA. V was cut by 5 bases and J by 6 bases, with 12 bases left in between. The CDR3 consists of 13 residues. DNA of the CDR3: TGTGCCAGCAGCCCCGTATTCGGGGATACGCAGTATTTT. Translated, it gives CASSPVFGDTQYF.

This clone was seen more than once but under ten times. The J gene is TRBJ2-7, the V gene TRBV11-3, with D maybe TRBD2 (6 bases). The CDR3 is made up of 15 amino acids. V lost 0 bases and J 6 bases, leaving 15 bases between the germline ends. Germline V CDR1 and CDR2: SGHNT, YENEEA. The CDR3 reads CASSLDPGEGSEQYF. The CDR3 coding sequence is TGTGCCAGCAGCTTAGATCCGGGGGAAGGGTCCGAGCAGTACTTC.

Only one count was recorded for this clone. The chain carries TRBV19 and TRBJ1-2; D gene unclear. From germline, CDR1 is LNHDA and CDR2 SQIVND (reference sequence). The CDR3 runs to 13 residues. V gave up 1 base and J gave up 5 bases, with 8 bases separating them. This CDR3 reads CASSIGGSYGYTF. Written as DNA, the CDR3 is TGTGCCAGTAGTATAGGAGGGTCTTATGGCTACACCTTC. The full variable domain, in which reference TRBV19 and TRBJ1-2 provide the parts outside the CDR3, is DGGITQSPKYLFRKEGQNVTLSCEQNLNHDAMYWYRQDPGQGLRLIYYSQIVNDFQKGDIAEGYSVSREKKESFPLTVTSAQKNPTAFYLCASSIGGSYGYTFGSGTRLTVV.

This chain uses TRBV7-2 with TRBJ2-2; D perhaps matches TRBD2 (6 bases). V lost 5 bases, J lost 3 bases, and 10 bases lay in between. The CDR3 loop spans 14 amino acids. Germline V gene lookup returns CDR1 SGHTA and CDR2 FQGNSA. CDR3 loop: CASSKTRDTGELFF. CDR3 DNA sequence: TGTGCCAGCAGCAAGACTAGGGACACCGGGGAGCTGTTTTTT.

The chain uses TRBV28 and TRBJ1-6; D gene ambiguous. Trimming left V 2 bases short and J 4 bases short, with 9 bases between. Looked up from germline, CDR1 is MDHEN and CDR2 is SYDVKM. This CDR3 contains 15 residues. The CDR3 coding sequence is TGTGCCAGCAGTTTAAGCCAAACTTATAATTCACCCCTCCACTTT. Translation: CASSLSQTYNSPLHF. Supplemented by reference TRBV28 and TRBJ1-6, the full variable domain reads DVKVTQSSRYLVKRTGEKVFLECVQDMDHENMFWYRQDPGLGLRLIYFSYDVKMKEKGDIPEGYSVSREKKERFSLILESASTNQTSMYLCASSLSQTYNSPLHFGNGTRLTVT.

The chain combines TRBV7-2 with TRBJ2-1, with 8 bases that match TRBD2. The CDR3 consists of 14 residues. V shed 8 bases and J 1 base; nucleotides not matched to a gene: 4. Germline V gene lookup returns CDR1 SGHTA and CDR2 FQGNSA. DNA for the CDR3: TGTGCCAGCGAGCGGGAGTTTTCCTACAATGAGCAGTTCTTC. It encodes CASEREFSYNEQFF.